This T cell receptor beta chain was sequenced in a study of shared clonotypes between healthy human individuals. With 0 bases removed from V and 8 bases from J, the gap between germline ends came to 10 bases. Germline V gene data show CDR1 as SGHDN and CDR2 as FVKESK. This CDR3 has 13 amino acids. Caucasian adults living in Nashville, Tennessee, provided all samples. Concerning this clone itself: Antigen specificity is unknown.

A deep-level run was used for the assay. The assay was immunoSEQ multiplex PCR, and TCRdb's table has in-frame clones only and misses some. The table shows about 2.4 million clones, with 93% occurring only once. Study results and limitations: Clonotypes shared by all four donors outscored non-shared clonotypes in generation probability. Of the naive CD4 clonotypes, roughly 5% were shared across a handful of donors.

Sequences were obtained from naive CD4+ T cells from PBMCs. Subset meaning: CD45RA+ positively selected. The receptor comes from a man aged 18-30 years in good health. Some clones in this sample may be carry-over from other donors' samples. The chain joins TRBV14 to TRBJ2-5; D unresolved. CDR3 residues: CASSQDIVSTQYF. The CDR3 bases are TGTGCCAGCAGCCAAGACATTGTAAGCACCCAGTACTTC.